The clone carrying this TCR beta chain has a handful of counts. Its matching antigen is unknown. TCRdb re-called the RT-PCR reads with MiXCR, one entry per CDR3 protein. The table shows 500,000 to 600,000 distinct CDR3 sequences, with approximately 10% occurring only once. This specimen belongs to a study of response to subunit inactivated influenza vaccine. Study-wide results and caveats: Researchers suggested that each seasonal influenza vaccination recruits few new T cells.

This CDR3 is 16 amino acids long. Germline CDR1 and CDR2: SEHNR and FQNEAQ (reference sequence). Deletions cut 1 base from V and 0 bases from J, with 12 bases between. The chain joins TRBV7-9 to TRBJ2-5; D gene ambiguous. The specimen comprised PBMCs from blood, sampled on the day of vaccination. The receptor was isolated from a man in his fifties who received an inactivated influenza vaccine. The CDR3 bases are TGTGCCAGCAGCTTAGGAATGTCGGGTTACCAAGAGACCCAGTACTTC. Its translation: CASSLGMSGYQETQYF.